This TCR beta chain was captured in a study of low-dose radiotherapy and immunotherapy resistance in tumors. On the study more broadly: Treatment of Cohort 1 consisted of 0.5 Gy per fraction every 2 weeks, adding up to 6.5 Gy. Patients took aspirin (300 mg orally, daily) for four cycles beginning at cycle 1 day 1.

As for time point: before trial treatment. The donors' regimen was nivolumab, ipilimumab, aspirin, low-dose cyclophosphamide and low-dose radiotherapy. cDNA synthesis used a TRAV/TRBV-specific primer set for both chains. TCRs underwent approximately 20 PCR cycles of amplification with a constant-region primer and V-primer adapter. TCRdb redid the calling of the reads with MiXCR, one entry per CDR3 protein. The sample has under 70,000 distinct CDR3 sequences, approximately 25% seen once. This clonotype was counted ten times or more. The material sequenced was PBMCs, taken before treatment. The sequence came from a male donor with prostate cancer.

CDR3: CASSAVGTGGTEAFF. The CDR3 DNA reads TGTGCCAGCAGCGCCGTAGGAACCGGGGGGACTGAAGCTTTCTTT. This chain uses TRBV9 with TRBJ1-1, with D possibly TRBD1 on 5 matching bases. This CDR3 is built from 15 residues. The V gene lost 3 bases and the J gene lost 5 bases, with 17 bases spanning the gap. Per germline, CDR1 SGDLS and CDR2 YYNGEE.